The 21 T cell receptor beta chains below were found in one sample sequenced in a study of blood T cell repertoires in COVID-19. Method: immunoSEQ multiplex PCR; TCRdb's copy keeps in-frame clones and lacks some. The repertoire holds more than 120,000 clones, with roughly 86% as singletons. The specimen was peripheral blood. The receptors come from a woman aged 45-59 years with acute or convalescent COVID-19.

CDR3 region: CASSIVEKGHTEAFF. For the CDR3, the DNA is TGTGCCAGTAGTATAGTGGAGAAGGGGCACACTGAAGCTTTCTTT. The rearrangement uses TRBV19 and TRBJ1-1; the D gene is possibly TRBD1 (5 bases). The length of the CDR3 is 15 residues. Trimming shortened V by 1 base and J by 3 bases, and 12 bases separated the two germline ends. CDR1 and CDR2 (germline): LNHDA, SQIVND (reference sequence).

This clone was seen a single time. The V and J genes are TRBV30 and TRBJ2-7; D not resolved. CDR3 length: 13 amino acids. The germline V gene has CDR1 GTSNPN and CDR2 SVGIG (reference sequence). V was trimmed by 3 bases and J by 2 bases, leaving 11 bases between them. The CDR3: CAWRGAGTYEQYF. CDR3 nucleotides: TGTGCCTGGAGAGGTGCAGGAACCTACGAGCAGTACTTC.

V is TRBV5-4 and J is TRBJ2-2; TRBD2 aligns across 14 bases. V shed 3 bases, J shed 5 bases, and the junction held 6 bases outside the gene matches. Germline V CDR1 and CDR2: SGHNT, YYREEE (reference sequence). This CDR3 region has 17 residues. The CDR3 coding sequence is TGTGCCAGCAGCTCAAGCTGGACTAGCGGGGGGACCGGGGAGCTGTTTTTT. Protein sequence: CASSSSWTSGGTGELFF.

The CDR3 loop reads CASSSFPGSGGYTF. CDR3 bases: TGTGCCAGCAGTTCCTTCCCGGGTAGCGGTGGCTACACCTTC. The V and J genes are TRBV27 and TRBJ1-2; D unclear. This CDR3 contains 14 residues. The germline gives CDR1 MNHEY, CDR2 SMNVEV (reference sequence). Trimming cost V 4 bases and J 7 bases, with 16 bases left between them.

This clone was seen a few times. V usage is TRBV30 and J usage is TRBJ1-2; D unresolved. The CDR3 runs 12 residues. Germline loops: CDR1 GTSNPN, CDR2 SVGIG (reference sequence). V gave up 5 bases and J gave up 6 bases, with 13 bases separating them. CDR3 sequence reads: CAWSDGQNGYTF. In DNA, the CDR3 is TGTGCCTGGTCCGATGGGCAAAATGGCTACACCTTC.

This clone was seen only once. The J gene is TRBJ2-2, the V gene TRBV3-1 (or the pseudogene TRBV3-2); 8 bases agree with TRBD2. The CDR3 runs 16 residues. V lost 4 bases and J lost 3; bases outside the gene matches: 7. Germline lookup yields CDR1 LGHDT and CDR2 YNNKEL (reference sequence). CDR3 protein: CASSLPGLGYTGELFF. The CDR3 DNA is TGTGCCAGCAGCCTTCCGGGACTAGGTTACACCGGGGAGCTGTTTTTT.

The rearrangement links TRBV28 to TRBJ2-6; 7 bases are a match to TRBD1. The CDR3 covers 18 residues. Germline CDR1 and CDR2: MDHEN and SYDVKM. Losses at the gene ends were 5 bases for V and 2 bases for J; bases not matched to a gene: 12. CDR3 bases: TGTGCCAGCAGTACCCTAGACAGGGCCAAGGCTGGGGCCAACGTCCTGACTTTC. Protein product: CASSTLDRAKAGANVLTF.

The chain employs TRBV7-9 and TRBJ2-2; TRBD2 might be the D (7 bases). The CDR3 length is 18 residues. V was pared by 6 bases and J by 0 bases, with 20 bases between. Germline V lookup: CDR1 SEHNR, CDR2 FQNEAQ (reference sequence). CDR3: CASRRGGLAASNTGELFF. In DNA form, the CDR3 reads TGTGCCAGCAGGAGAGGGGGGCTAGCGGCATCGAACACCGGGGAGCTGTTTTTT.

The V gene is TRBV4-1, the J gene TRBJ1-4, with 10 bases identical to TRBD1. The CDR3 covers 19 residues. Germline-derived CDR1 and CDR2 are MGHRA and YSYEKL. V dropped 4 bases and J dropped 0; count of bases not matched to a gene: 11. CDR3 residues: CASSRRVTGGVSTNEKLFF. As DNA, the CDR3 is TGCGCCAGCAGCCGACGCGTGACAGGGGGCGTTTCAACTAATGAAAAACTGTTTTTT.

CDR3 bases: TGCGCCAGCAGCTTGGGGACTAGCGGGAGTGGCGAGCAGTACTTC. This encodes CASSLGTSGSGEQYF. This chain uses TRBV5-1 with TRBJ2-7, with 13 bases fitting TRBD2. The length of the CDR3 is 15 residues. The V and J ends lost 0 bases and 6 bases, in that order; junction bases with no gene match: 3. Germline V CDR1 and CDR2: SGHRS, YFSETQ.

This chain uses TRBV9 with TRBJ2-3; 8 bases map to TRBD1. Germline assignment: CDR1 SGDLS and CDR2 YYNGEE. CDR3 size: 17 residues. Unmatched junction bases numbered 8, after V lost 0 bases and J lost 2 bases. Written as DNA, the CDR3 is TGTGCCAGCAGCGTAGGGTTGCGGACAGGGTCCACAGATACGCAGTATTTT. As protein: CASSVGLRTGSTDTQYF.

The chain uses TRBV6-6 and TRBJ2-1, with D unclear. CDR1 is MNHNY and CDR2 is SVGAGI in the germline V gene (reference sequence). Trimming pared 6 bases from V and 8 bases from J, leaving 8 bases between. This CDR3 comprises 11 residues. The CDR3 DNA reads TGTGCCAGCAGACTTCGCGATGAGCAGTTCTTC. It yields the protein CASRLRDEQFF.

The chain combines TRBV3-1 (or the pseudogene TRBV3-2) with TRBJ1-1; tentatively, D is TRBD1 (5 bases). The CDR3 length is 12 residues. Germline-derived CDR1 and CDR2 are LGHDT and YNNKEL (reference sequence). Trimming left V 4 bases short and J 8 bases short, with 11 bases between. The CDR3 sequence: CASSPLGLEAFF. CDR3 sequence (DNA): TGTGCCAGCAGCCCCCTGGGGCTAGAAGCTTTCTTT.

The rearrangement joins TRBV6-1 to TRBJ2-1; 8 bases are a match to TRBD2. CDR1 and CDR2 from the germline V gene are MNHNS and SASEGT. The CDR3 runs 17 residues. Trimming cost V 2 bases and J 7 bases; bases outside gene matches: 13. DNA for the CDR3: TGTGCCAGCAGTGAAACCACGCCCCGGGGGGGCAGAAATGAGCAGTTCTTC. Its protein is CASSETTPRGGRNEQFF.

This clone was seen once. V is TRBV29-1 and J is TRBJ1-1, with a tentative D call TRBD1 (6 bases). Germline assignment: CDR1 SQVTM and CDR2 ANQGSEA. The V end was cut by 6 bases, the J end by 11 bases, with 13 bases between. The CDR3 runs to 10 residues. This CDR3 reads CSVAGDGAFF. CDR3 coding DNA: TGCAGCGTGGCAGGGGATGGCGCTTTCTTT.

The chain joins TRBV7-3 to TRBJ1-2; TRBD1 aligns across 7 bases. CDR3 length equals 13 residues. Germline V gives CDR1 SGHTA, CDR2 FQGTGA. The ends lost 5 bases at V and 3 bases at J; junction bases unmatched: 3. CDR3 region: CASSPDRDYGYTF. CDR3 bases: TGTGCCAGCAGCCCTGACAGGGACTATGGCTACACCTTC.

V is TRBV6-5 and J is TRBJ2-2; D gene ambiguous. V dropped 9 bases and J dropped 0 bases, with 8 bases sitting between them. Germline CDR1 is MNHEY and CDR2 is SVGAGI. The CDR3 extends over 13 amino acids. As DNA, the CDR3 is TGTGCCAGTTCCCTATCGAACACCGGGGAGCTGTTTTTT. This sequence encodes CASSLSNTGELFF.

The rearrangement uses TRBV7-9 and TRBJ2-7; the D gene is possibly TRBD1 (5 bases). CDR1 SEHNR and CDR2 FQNEAQ come from the germline V gene (reference sequence). Trimming took off 3 bases at V and 1 base at J, with 16 bases between the two ends. CDR3 length equals 16 residues. The CDR3 spells CASSFTGLTGSYEQYF. DNA for the CDR3: TGTGCCAGCAGCTTCACGGGTCTCACAGGTTCCTACGAGCAGTACTTC.

The chain recombines TRBV5-6 with TRBJ2-7; D perhaps matches TRBD1 (6 bases). V shed 4 bases and J shed 0 bases, with 17 bases lying between them. Germline V lookup: CDR1 SGHDT, CDR2 YYEEEE. The CDR3 is 16 amino acids. The CDR3 region has the DNA TGTGCCAGCAGCCCCCAGACAGGAGGCAGCTCCTACGAGCAGTACTTC. Protein sequence: CASSPQTGGSSYEQYF.

This clone came up once. V is TRBV4-1 and J is TRBJ2-3, with D tentatively TRBD2 (6 bases). The V end was cut by 0 bases, the J end by 3 bases, with 13 bases between. CDR3 length: 16 residues. Germline V CDR1 and CDR2: MGHRA, YSYEKL. CDR3 region: CASSQDNGAGTDTQYF. In DNA, the CDR3 is TGCGCCAGCAGCCAAGATAACGGGGCGGGGACAGATACGCAGTATTTT.

CDR3 amino acids: CASSLVHDRAYNSPLHF. Here the CDR3 DNA reads TGTGCCAGCAGCTTAGTCCACGACAGGGCCTATAATTCACCCCTCCACTTT. The chain employs TRBV13 and TRBJ1-6, with 7 bases identical to TRBD1. This CDR3 comprises 17 residues. V lost 1 base, J lost 2 bases, and 5 bases stayed unmatched. Looked up from germline, CDR1 is PRHDT and CDR2 is FYEKMQ (reference sequence).